This is a list of T cell receptor beta chains from one sample in a study of blood T cell repertoires in COVID-19. Some clones are missing from TCRdb's copy, which holds only in-frame ones; the method was immunoSEQ multiplex PCR. The sample has under 250,000 clones, roughly 85% seen once. Sequenced sample: peripheral blood. These TCRs come from a man aged 45 to 65 with COVID-19, enrolled during active disease. CDR3s include the opening cysteine and the closing phenylalanine or tryptophan.

TRBJ1-4 | TRBV6-4 | 16 | CASSRSWTTSNEKLFF
TRBJ2-7 | TRBV6-5 | 16 | CASSYPLTGSSYEQYF
TRBJ2-3 | TRBV7-3 | 14 | CASSSSLETDTQYF
TRBJ2-1 | TRBV4-3 | 17 | CASSQQPSGGASNEQFF
TRBJ1-1 | TRBV19 | 16 | CASSRIAGTGNTEAFF
TRBJ1-5 | TRBV12-3/TRBV12-4 | 13 | CASSTHLHQPQHF
TRBJ2-1 | TRBV30 | 14 | CACSFGGRYNEQFF
TRBJ2-1 | TRBV10-3 | 14 | CAITRTGGSGEQFF
TRBJ2-1 | TRBV29-1 | 15 | CSVEDWQVNPNEQFF
TRBJ2-7 | TRBV5-1 | 12 | CASSPDTYEQYF
TRBJ1-5 | TRBV18 | 15 | CASSSDRAGRSAQHF
TRBJ2-5 | TRBV2 | 15 | CASRGDRFQQETQYF
TRBJ1-2 | TRBV28 | 13 | CASSLTTNYGYTF
TRBJ2-7 | TRBV19 | 15 | CASSWQGAGNYEQYF
TRBJ1-2 | TRBV2 | 13 | CASSESGDYGYTF
TRBJ1-2 | TRBV4-2 | 16 | CASSQSGTGILYGYTF
TRBJ2-7 | TRBV6-6 | 15 | CASSSPRTGTYEQYF